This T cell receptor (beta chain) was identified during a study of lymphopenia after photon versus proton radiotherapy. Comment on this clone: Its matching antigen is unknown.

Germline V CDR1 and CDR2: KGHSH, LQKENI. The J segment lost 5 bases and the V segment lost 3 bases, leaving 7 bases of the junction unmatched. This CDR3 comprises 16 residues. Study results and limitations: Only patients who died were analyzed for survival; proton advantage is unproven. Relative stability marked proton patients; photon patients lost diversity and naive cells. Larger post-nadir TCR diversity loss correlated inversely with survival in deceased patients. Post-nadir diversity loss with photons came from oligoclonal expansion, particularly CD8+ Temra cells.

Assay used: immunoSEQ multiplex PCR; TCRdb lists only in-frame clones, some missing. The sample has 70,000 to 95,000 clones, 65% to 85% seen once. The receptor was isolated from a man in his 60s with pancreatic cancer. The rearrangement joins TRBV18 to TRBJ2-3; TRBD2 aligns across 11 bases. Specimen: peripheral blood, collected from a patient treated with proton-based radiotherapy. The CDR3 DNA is TGTGCCAGCTCACCCCTAGCGGGAGGTTTTATAGATACGCAGTATTTT. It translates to CASSPLAGGFIDTQYF.